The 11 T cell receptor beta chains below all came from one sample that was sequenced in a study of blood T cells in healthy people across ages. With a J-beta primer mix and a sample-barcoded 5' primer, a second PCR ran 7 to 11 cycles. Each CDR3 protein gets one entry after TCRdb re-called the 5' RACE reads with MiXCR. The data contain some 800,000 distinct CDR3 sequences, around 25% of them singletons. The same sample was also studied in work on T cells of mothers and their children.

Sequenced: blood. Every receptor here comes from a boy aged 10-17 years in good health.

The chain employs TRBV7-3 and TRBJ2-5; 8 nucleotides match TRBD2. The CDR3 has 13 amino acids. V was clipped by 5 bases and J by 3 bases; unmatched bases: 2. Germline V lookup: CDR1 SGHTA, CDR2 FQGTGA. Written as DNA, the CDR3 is TGTGCCAGCAGCCCGGGGGGGAAAGAGACCCAGTACTTC. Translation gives CASSPGGKETQYF. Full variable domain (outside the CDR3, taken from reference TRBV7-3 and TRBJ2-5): GAGVSQTPSNKVTEKGKYVELRCDPISGHTALYWYRQSLGQGPEFLIYFQGTGAADDSGLPNDRFFAVRPEGSVSTLKIQRTERGDSAVYLCASSPGGKETQYFGPGTRLLVL.

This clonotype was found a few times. The CDR3 region has the DNA TGTGCCAGCAGTTTGGGACCGGTCTATGAGCAGTTCTTC. As protein: CASSLGPVYEQFF. The chain joins TRBV12-3 or TRBV12-4 to TRBJ2-5, with D perhaps given as TRBD1 or TRBD2 (5 bases each). The J call may be in error: the DNA end matches TRBJ2-1 better. This CDR3 contains 13 residues.

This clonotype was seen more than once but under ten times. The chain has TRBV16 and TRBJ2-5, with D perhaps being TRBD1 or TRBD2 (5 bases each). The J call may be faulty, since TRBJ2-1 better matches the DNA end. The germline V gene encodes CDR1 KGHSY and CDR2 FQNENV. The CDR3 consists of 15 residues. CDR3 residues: CASSQWGSYNNEQFF. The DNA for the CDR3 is TGTGCCAGCAGCCAATGGGGGTCCTATAACAATGAGCAGTTCTTC.

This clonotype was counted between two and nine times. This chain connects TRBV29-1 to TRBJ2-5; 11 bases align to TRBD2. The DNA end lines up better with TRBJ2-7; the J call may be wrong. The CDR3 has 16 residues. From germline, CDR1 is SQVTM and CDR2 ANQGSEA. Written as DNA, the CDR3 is TGCAGCGTTGAAGGGACTAGCGGGTTAAGTCCCTACGAGCAGTACTTC. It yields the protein CSVEGTSGLSPYEQYF.

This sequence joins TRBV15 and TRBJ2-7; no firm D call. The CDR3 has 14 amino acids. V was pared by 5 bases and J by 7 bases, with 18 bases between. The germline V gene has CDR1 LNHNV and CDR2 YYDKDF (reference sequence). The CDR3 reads CATSEDGIVREQYF. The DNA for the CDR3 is TGTGCCACCAGCGAGGACGGAATTGTTAGGGAGCAGTACTTC. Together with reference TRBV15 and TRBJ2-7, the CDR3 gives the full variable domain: DAMVIQNPRYQVTQFGKPVTLSCSQTLNHNVMYWYQQKSSQAPKLLFHYYDKDFNNEADTPDNFQSRRPNTSFCFLDIRSPGLGDTAMYLCATSEDGIVREQYFGPGTRLTVT.

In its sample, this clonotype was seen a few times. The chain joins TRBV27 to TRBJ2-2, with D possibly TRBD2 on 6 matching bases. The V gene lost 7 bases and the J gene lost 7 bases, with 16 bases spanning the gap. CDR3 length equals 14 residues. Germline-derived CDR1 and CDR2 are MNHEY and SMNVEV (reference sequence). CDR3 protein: CASNLGGPNGELFF. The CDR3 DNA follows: TGTGCCAGCAACCTTGGAGGGCCTAACGGGGAGCTGTTTTTT.

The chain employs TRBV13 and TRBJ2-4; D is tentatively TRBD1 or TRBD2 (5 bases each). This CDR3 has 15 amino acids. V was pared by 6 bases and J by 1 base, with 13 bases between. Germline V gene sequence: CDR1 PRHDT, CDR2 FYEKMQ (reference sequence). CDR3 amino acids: CASRPGTEAKNIQYF. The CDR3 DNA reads TGTGCCAGCAGACCCGGGACGGAGGCCAAAAACATTCAGTACTTC. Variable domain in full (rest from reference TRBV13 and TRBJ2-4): AAGVIQSPRHLIKEKRETATLKCYPIPRHDTVYWYQQGPGQDPQFLISFYEKMQSDKGSIPDRFSAQQFSDYHSELNMSSLELGDSALYFCASRPGTEAKNIQYFGAGTRLSVL.

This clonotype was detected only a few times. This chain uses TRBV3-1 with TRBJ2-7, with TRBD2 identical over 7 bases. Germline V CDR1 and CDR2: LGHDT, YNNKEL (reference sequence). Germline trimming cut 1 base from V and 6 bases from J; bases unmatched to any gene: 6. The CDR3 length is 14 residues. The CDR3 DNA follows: TGTGCCAGCAGCCAAGCCAGGACTAGGGGCGAGCAGTACTTC. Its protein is CASSQARTRGEQYF.

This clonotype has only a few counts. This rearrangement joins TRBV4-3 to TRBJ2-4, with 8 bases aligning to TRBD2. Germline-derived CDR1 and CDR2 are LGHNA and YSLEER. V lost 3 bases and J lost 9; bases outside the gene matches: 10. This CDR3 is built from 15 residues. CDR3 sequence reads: CASSQGTGGGSIQYF. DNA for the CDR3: TGCGCCAGCAGCCAGGGAACGGGAGGGGGAAGCATTCAGTACTTC.

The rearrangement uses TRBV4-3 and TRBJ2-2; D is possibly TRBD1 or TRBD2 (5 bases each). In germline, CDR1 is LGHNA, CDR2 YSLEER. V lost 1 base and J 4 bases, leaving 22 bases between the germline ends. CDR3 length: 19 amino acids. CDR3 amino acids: CASSQGTDRDAKSTGELFF. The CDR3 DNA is TGCGCCAGCAGCCAAGGTACGGACCGGGACGCGAAGAGCACCGGGGAGCTGTTTTTT.

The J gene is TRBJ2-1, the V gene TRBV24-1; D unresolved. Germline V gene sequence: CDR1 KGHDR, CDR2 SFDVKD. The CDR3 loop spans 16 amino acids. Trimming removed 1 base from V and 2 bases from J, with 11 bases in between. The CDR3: CATSDLASDPYNEQFF. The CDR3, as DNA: TGTGCCACCAGTGATTTAGCCAGCGATCCCTACAATGAGCAGTTCTTC.